The 13 T cell receptor beta chains below were found in one sample sequenced in a study of graft-versus-host responses after intestinal transplantation. Using immunoSEQ multiplex PCR, the repertoire was profiled, and TCRdb retains in-frame clones only, with some absent. Among about 88,000 clones listed, about nine tenths were seen once. No antigen is known for these receptors. Sequenced here: unstimulated CD4+ T cells sorted from spleen or lymph node cells, sampled before intestinal transplant. The origin of the receptors is a human donor who received an intestinal transplant.

The genes are TRBV15 and TRBJ1-5, with a tentative D call TRBD1 (6 bases). This CDR3 comprises 17 residues. V was pared by 3 bases and J by 0 bases, with 15 bases between. The germline CDR1 and CDR2 sequences are LNHNV and YYDKDF (reference sequence). The CDR3 region is CATSRGAGTYSNQPQHF. The CDR3 nucleotides are TGTGCCACCAGCAGGGGGGCAGGGACATATAGCAATCAGCCCCAGCATTTT.

This clone was seen just once. The rearrangement uses TRBV9 and TRBJ1-6, with no clear D. Trimming took 0 bases from V and 9 from J, leaving 13 bases between them. This CDR3 is built from 15 residues. Germline CDR1 is SGDLS and CDR2 is YYNGEE. The CDR3 sequence: CASSVGAGLGSPLHF. DNA for the CDR3: TGTGCCAGCAGCGTAGGTGCCGGGTTGGGTTCACCCCTCCACTTT. The whole variable domain, remainder taken from reference TRBV9 and TRBJ1-6, is DSGVTQTPKHLITATGQRVTLRCSPRSGDLSVYWYQQSLDQGLQFLIQYYNGEERAKGNILERFSAQQFPDLHSELNLSSLELGDSALYFCASSVGAGLGSPLHFGNGTRLTVT.

The chain joins TRBV7-6 to TRBJ2-2; TRBD2 might be the D (7 bases). V was cut by 5 bases and J by 0 bases, with 16 bases left in between. Per the germline V gene, CDR1 is SGHVS and CDR2 is FNYEAQ. This CDR3 is 17 amino acids long. The CDR3 sequence is CASSLPRGATNTGELFF. In DNA, the CDR3 is TGTGCCAGCAGCCTCCCCCGGGGGGCCACGAACACCGGGGAGCTGTTTTTT.

This rearrangement joins TRBV29-1 to TRBJ2-1; 8 bases agree with TRBD2. Germline loops: CDR1 SQVTM, CDR2 ANQGSEA. V lost 2 bases to trimming and J lost 0 bases; unmatched junction nucleotides: 6. This CDR3 contains 16 residues. The CDR3 spells CSVEPGAGGSYNEQFF. CDR3 nucleotide sequence: TGCAGCGTTGAACCGGGGGCGGGGGGCTCCTACAATGAGCAGTTCTTC.

The chain has TRBV10-3 and TRBJ2-1, with 9 bases fitting TRBD1. The V and J ends lost 4 bases and 8 bases, in that order; junction bases with no gene match: 9. Germline CDR1 ENHRY, CDR2 SYGVKD. The CDR3 sequence is 15 residues long. The CDR3 here is CAISAGTGRSDEQFF. The CDR3 bases are TGTGCCATCAGTGCCGGGACAGGGCGGTCCGATGAGCAGTTCTTC.

The chain couples TRBV5-4 to TRBJ1-1; D gene ambiguous. The CDR3 is made up of 15 amino acids. V was trimmed by 0 bases and J by 0 bases, leaving 9 bases between them. Germline V gives CDR1 SGHNT, CDR2 YYREEE (reference sequence). The CDR3 here is CASSLVRGLNTEAFF. The CDR3 DNA sequence: TGTGCCAGCAGCTTGGTACGGGGTCTGAACACTGAAGCTTTCTTT.

This chain connects TRBV4-2 to TRBJ2-7, with D perhaps matching TRBD1 (6 bases). V was shortened by 0 bases and J by 5 bases, with 14 bases between the two germline ends. Germline V gene sequence: CDR1 LGHNA, CDR2 YNFKEQ. The CDR3 length is 15 residues. The CDR3 nucleotides are TGTGCCAGCAGCCAAGAAAGTACAGGGCGAAACGAGCAGTACTTC. It translates to CASSQESTGRNEQYF.

This clone was counted once. The chain uses TRBV5-1 and TRBJ2-3; 11 bases are a match to TRBD2. Germline V lookup: CDR1 SGHRS, CDR2 YFSETQ. V trimming: 0 bases; J trimming: 2 bases; junction bases outside the gene matches: 11. The CDR3 covers 19 residues. The CDR3 nucleotides are TGCGCCAGCAGCTTGGCCAGATGGGCTAGCGGGGGGCCCACAGATACGCAGTATTTT. This gives the protein CASSLARWASGGPTDTQYF.

The chain joins TRBV6-1 to TRBJ2-1; 8 positions match TRBD2. Germline CDR1 MNHNS, CDR2 SASEGT. J gave up 4 bases and V 7 bases, and 3 bases lay outside the gene matches. This CDR3 has 13 amino acids. For the CDR3, the DNA is TGTGCCAGCAACCGGGGGGGTTACAATGAGCAGTTCTTC. This encodes CASNRGGYNEQFF.

Note on this clone: A read error may account for a junction end that differs from germline. The chain joins TRBV7-9 to TRBJ2-1; D is perhaps TRBD1 (5 bases). The CDR3 spans 14 residues. CDR1 is SEHNR and CDR2 is FQNEAQ in the germline V gene (reference sequence). The CDR3 is CASSPRQSYDEQFF. CDR3 bases: TGTGCCAGCAGCCCGAGACAGTCCTACGATGAGCAGTTCTTC.

This chain connects TRBV7-9 to TRBJ1-1, with D possibly TRBD1 on 5 matching bases. CDR1 and CDR2 (germline): SEHNR, FQNEAQ (reference sequence). CDR3 length: 14 residues. With 5 bases removed from V and 2 bases from J, the gap between germline ends came to 12 bases. CDR3 region: CASSIGGVNTEAFF. CDR3 sequence (DNA): TGTGCCAGCAGCATCGGGGGGGTCAACACTGAAGCTTTCTTT. The full variable domain, its missing parts supplied by reference TRBV7-9 and TRBJ1-1, is DTGVSQNPRHKITKRGQNVTFRCDPISEHNRLYWYRQTLGQGPEFLTYFQNEAQLEKSRLLSDRFSAERPKGSFSTLEIQRTEQGDSAMYLCASSIGGVNTEAFFGQGTRLTVV.

This rearrangement joins TRBV7-2 to TRBJ2-1; TRBD2 is a possible D gene (7 bases). CDR1 SGHTA and CDR2 FQGNSA come from the germline V gene. The ends were cut back, 0 bases at V and 15 bases at J, with 9 bases in the middle. The CDR3 is 11 residues long. This CDR3 is CASSLAGGRFF. Here the CDR3 DNA reads TGTGCCAGCAGCTTAGCGGGGGGGCGGTTCTTC. The complete variable domain, with remaining parts taken from reference TRBV7-2 and TRBJ2-1, reads GAGVSQSPSNKVTEKGKDVELRCDPISGHTALYWYRQSLGQGLEFLIYFQGNSAPDKSGLPSDRFSAERTGGSVSTLTIQRTQQEDSAVYLCASSLAGGRFFGPGTRLTVL.

This clone was observed once. V and J are TRBV9 and TRBJ2-1; 9 positions match TRBD2. Per germline, CDR1 SGDLS and CDR2 YYNGEE. This CDR3 contains 16 residues. The ends lost 4 bases at V and 5 bases at J; junction bases unmatched: 10. CDR3 coding DNA: TGTGCCAGCAGCCCCTGGCAGCGGGGGGCCGACAATGAGCAGTTCTTC. Residues: CASSPWQRGADNEQFF.